The 13 T cell receptor beta chains listed next were all sequenced from one sample in a study of blood T cell repertoires in COVID-19. TCRdb's table, derived via immunoSEQ multiplex PCR, lists solely in-frame clones and lacks some. The table has hundreds of thousands of clones, roughly nine tenths seen once. The specimen was peripheral blood. These receptors all come from a man aged 18 to 29 with COVID-19, enrolled during active disease.

In this sample, this clone turned up once. The chain has TRBV7-9 and TRBJ1-1; D gene ambiguous. Germline CDR1 is SEHNR and CDR2 is FQNEAQ (reference sequence). Trimming took 5 bases from V and 3 from J, leaving 7 bases between them. The CDR3 runs 12 residues. The CDR3 sequence: CASSPYDTEAFF. The CDR3 DNA follows: TGTGCCAGCAGCCCGTATGACACTGAAGCTTTCTTT.

J is TRBJ2-1 and V is TRBV7-9; 13 bases map to TRBD2. V was clipped by 5 bases and J by 8 bases; unmatched bases: 9. The V gene's germline CDR1 is SEHNR and CDR2 FQNEAQ (reference sequence). This CDR3 is built from 16 residues. The CDR3 DNA reads as TGTGCCAGCAGCCAACGCACTAGCGGGAGGGCCGATGAGCAGTTCTTC. Amino acids: CASSQRTSGRADEQFF.

The chain employs TRBV6-4 and TRBJ1-5; 9 bases fit TRBD1. Germline CDR1 reads MRHNA; CDR2 reads SNTAGT. CDR3 size: 15 residues. The trim removed 5 bases at V and 5 bases at J, leaving 7 bases unmatched. The CDR3 loop reads CASSRTGGSDQPQHF. CDR3 DNA sequence: TGTGCCAGCAGTCGCACAGGGGGCAGCGATCAGCCCCAGCATTTT.

The chain employs TRBV5-1 and TRBJ2-6; D call uncertain. There are 16 residues in the CDR3. Trimming took 5 bases from V and 2 from J, leaving 14 bases between them. Germline lookup yields CDR1 SGHRS and CDR2 YFSETQ. The CDR3 DNA sequence: TGCGCCAGCAGGCGAGTTTCGTCCGCTGGGGCCAACGTCCTGACTTTC. Protein product: CASRRVSSAGANVLTF.

This sequence joins TRBV27 and TRBJ2-3; 8 bases align to TRBD2. Trimming took 6 bases from V and 4 from J; bases not matched to a gene: 21. Germline V gives CDR1 MNHEY, CDR2 SMNVEV (reference sequence). This CDR3 comprises 19 residues. The CDR3 nucleotides read TGTGCCAGCAGCCCCTACGAAGCGGGGGAAGCCTCCGCGCCAGATACGCAGTATTTT. This codes for CASSPYEAGEASAPDTQYF.

The chain recombines TRBV6-5 with TRBJ1-1; TRBD1 matches 9 bases. Unmatched junction bases numbered 8, after V lost 8 bases and J lost 4 bases. This CDR3 spans 14 amino acids. CDR1 is MNHEY and CDR2 is SVGAGI in the germline V gene. CDR3 residues: CASATGGTGTEAFF. The CDR3 DNA is TGTGCCAGCGCGACAGGGGGAACTGGCACTGAAGCTTTCTTT.

The chain couples TRBV5-1 to TRBJ2-7; D not resolved. This CDR3 region has 17 residues. Trimming removed 1 base from V and 4 bases from J, with 21 bases in between. Germline V CDR1 and CDR2: SGHRS, YFSETQ. The CDR3 DNA sequence: TGCGCCAGCAGCTTGTTTCCGTCGGAACAGCCGACATACGAGCAGTACTTC. As protein: CASSLFPSEQPTYEQYF. Based on the CDR3 plus reference TRBV5-1 and TRBJ2-7, the full variable domain is KAGVTQTPRYLIKTRGQQVTLSCSPISGHRSVSWYQQTPGQGLQFLFEYFSETQRNKGNFPGRFSGRQFSNSRSEMNVSTLELGDSALYLCASSLFPSEQPTYEQYFGPGTRLTVT.

The chain carries TRBV7-6 and TRBJ2-1; 8 bases line up with TRBD2. Per the germline V gene, CDR1 is SGHVS and CDR2 is FNYEAQ. The CDR3 is made up of 15 amino acids. The junction had 9 bases not matched to a gene; V was cut back by 4 bases and J by 7 bases. The CDR3 region has the DNA TGTGCCAGCAGCTACGGGAGGGCCATTGTGAATGAGCAGTTCTTC. Its translation: CASSYGRAIVNEQFF.

V gene TRBV4-2 combines with J gene TRBJ2-3; 11 nucleotides line up with TRBD2. With 1 base clipped from V and 10 bases from J, the junction kept 7 bases outside the gene matches. CDR3 length: 15 residues. Germline CDR1 reads LGHNA; CDR2 reads YNFKEQ. The CDR3 loop is CASSQGIAGGPAQYF. For the CDR3, the DNA is TGTGCCAGCAGCCAAGGAATAGCGGGGGGGCCGGCGCAGTATTTT.

The rearrangement links TRBV3-1 (or the pseudogene TRBV3-2) to TRBJ2-5; perhaps TRBD1 as D (5 bases). V was clipped by 5 bases and J by 7 bases, with 20 bases between them. CDR1 and CDR2 from the germline V gene are LGHDT and YNNKEL (reference sequence). The CDR3 has 15 amino acids. The CDR3 protein is CASSSFAADTSTQYF. CDR3 coding DNA: TGTGCCAGCAGCTCCTTTGCGGCGGACACCTCGACCCAGTACTTC.

This clone has only one observation. This rearrangement joins TRBV19 to TRBJ1-1, with D unclear. Germline V gene lookup returns CDR1 LNHDA and CDR2 SQIVND (reference sequence). This CDR3 has 18 residues. V was clipped by 8 bases and J by 1 base, with 26 bases between them. The CDR3, as DNA: TGTGCCAGTTCCCGAGGGCTCTTGGTCAGTTTTCAGAACACTGAAGCTTTCTTT. This sequence encodes CASSRGLLVSFQNTEAFF.

J is TRBJ1-4 and V is TRBV7-9, with D tentatively TRBD1 (6 bases). Between the trimmed V and J ends, which lost 5 bases and 5 bases, there was a span of 15 bases. This CDR3 comprises 15 residues. Germline values: CDR1 SEHNR, CDR2 FQNEAQ (reference sequence). The CDR3 coding sequence is TGTGCCAGCAGCATCAGACAGGCGTTCAATGAAAAACTGTTTTTT. Translation gives CASSIRQAFNEKLFF.

The chain couples TRBV20-1 to TRBJ2-1; 10 bases fit TRBD2. Germline V lookup: CDR1 DFQATT, CDR2 SNEGSKA (reference sequence). V dropped 3 bases and J dropped 0; count of bases not matched to a gene: 2. CDR3 length: 15 amino acids. The CDR3, as DNA: TGCAGTGCTAGTCCTAGCGGGAGCTCCTACAATGAGCAGTTCTTC. It is translated as CSASPSGSSYNEQFF.